The 20 T cell receptor beta chains in this list originate from one sample, sequenced in a study of spatial heterogeneity in lung cancer. Documented time point: sample taken at primary tumor resection. Sequencing of whole RNA from tumor, nontumor lung or frozen PBMC involved no sorting. TCRdb reanalysed the 5' RACE reads using MiXCR and keeps one entry per CDR3 protein. Of approximately 47,000 distinct CDR3 sequences listed, 6% to 9.5% are singletons. This specimen consisted of PBMCs, obtained at surgery. The origin of the receptors is a female donor with early-stage non-small cell lung cancer.

This clonotype has more than one count but fewer than ten. The chain carries TRBV28 and TRBJ2-5; TRBD1 might be the D (6 bases). CDR3 length: 14 amino acids. Trimming removed 7 bases from V and 6 bases from J, with 18 bases in between. From germline, CDR1 is MDHEN and CDR2 SYDVKM. The DNA of the CDR3 is TGTGCCAGCAAGGTGGGGACAACGGTAAAGACCCAGTACTTC. Translation: CASKVGTTVKTQYF.

The chain carries TRBV18 and TRBJ2-7; no clear D gene. Germline CDR1 KGHSH, CDR2 LQKENI. The CDR3 length is 11 residues. V lost 6 bases and J lost 4, with 7 bases in between. In nucleotides, the CDR3 is TGTGCCAGCTCCTCACCATACGAGCAGTACTTC. This codes for CASSSPYEQYF.

The sample holds a few counts of this clonotype. The V and J genes are TRBV11-2 and TRBJ2-1, with 8 bases fitting TRBD1. The CDR3 is 15 amino acids. Germline CDR1 reads SGHAT; CDR2 reads FQNNGV. V lost 6 bases to trimming and J lost 4 bases; unmatched junction nucleotides: 8. As DNA, the CDR3 is TGTGCCAGCAGACGACCCGGGACAGGTTACAATGAGCAGTTCTTC. Residues: CASRRPGTGYNEQFF.

The sample holds a few counts of this clonotype. The chain carries TRBV4-3 and TRBJ2-1; 8 nucleotides line up with TRBD2. The CDR3 loop spans 16 amino acids. From germline, CDR1 is LGHNA and CDR2 YSLEER. V was clipped by 1 base and J by 8 bases; unmatched bases: 10. In DNA, the CDR3 is TGCGCCAGCAGCCAAGCCGGGGGGGATCGTCTCGATGAGCAGTTCTTC. Protein: CASSQAGGDRLDEQFF.

The CDR3 DNA is TGTGCCAGCAGCTCAAGTGTAGGGGGATACAATGAGCAGTTCTTC. It is translated as CASSSSVGGYNEQFF. This rearrangement joins TRBV7-2 to TRBJ2-1; possibly TRBD1 for D (6 bases). The CDR3 is 15 residues long. Per the germline V gene, CDR1 is SGHTA and CDR2 is FQGNSA. The V end lost 4 bases, the J end lost 4 bases, and 14 bases lay between the germline ends.

V and J are TRBV29-1 and TRBJ1-1; D gene ambiguous. The CDR3 is 11 residues long. In germline, CDR1 is SQVTM, CDR2 ANQGSEA. V was shortened by 5 bases and J by 1 base, with 5 bases between the two germline ends. CDR3 residues: CSVTPNTEAFF. The DNA for the CDR3 is TGCAGCGTTACACCGAACACTGAAGCTTTCTTT.

This clonotype was picked up many times. The genes are TRBV24-1 and TRBJ2-6, with D hard to call. Germline V gives CDR1 KGHDR, CDR2 SFDVKD. This CDR3 comprises 16 residues. The V and J ends lost 12 bases and 1 base respectively, with 18 bases between them. The CDR3 is CARSTARASGANVLTF. DNA of the CDR3: TGTGCCCGGTCTACTGCTCGGGCGTCTGGGGCCAACGTCCTGACTTTC.

V is TRBV7-2 and J is TRBJ2-3, with 9 bases aligning to TRBD2. From germline, CDR1 is SGHTA and CDR2 FQGNSA. CDR3 length equals 15 residues. Trimming cost V 3 bases and J 7 bases; bases outside gene matches: 8. The CDR3 sequence: CASSFRGGAVNTQYF. In nucleotides, the CDR3 is TGTGCCAGCAGCTTCCGCGGGGGGGCGGTCAATACGCAGTATTTT.

This clonotype was seen repeatedly, ten times or more. This rearrangement joins TRBV5-1 to TRBJ2-5; 9 bases map to TRBD1. Germline CDR1 reads SGHRS; CDR2 reads YFSETQ. With V trimmed by 6 bases and J by 1 base, 4 bases remained unmatched. The CDR3 loop spans 14 amino acids. The chain's CDR3 is CASTRDRAQETQYF. The CDR3 nucleotides are TGCGCCAGCACGCGGGACAGGGCCCAAGAGACCCAGTACTTC.

This clonotype was recorded many times. This sequence joins TRBV5-1 and TRBJ2-3; TRBD1 matches 10 bases. The junction had 6 bases not matched to a gene; V was cut back by 4 bases and J by 1 base. The CDR3 is 16 amino acids. Germline loops: CDR1 SGHRS, CDR2 YFSETQ. CDR3 residues: CASSTGTGARTDTQYF. CDR3 DNA sequence: TGCGCCAGCAGCACCGGGACAGGGGCTCGCACAGATACGCAGTATTTT.

The rearrangement links TRBV6-1 to TRBJ1-5; no definite D call. The CDR3 totals 14 residues. Looked up from germline, CDR1 is MNHNS and CDR2 is SASEGT. Trimming removed 0 bases at V and 13 bases at J, with 16 bases between. CDR3 sequence (DNA): TGTGCCAGCAGTGAAGCGCTGTATTCCCCAGCTCAGCATTTT. This gives the protein CASSEALYSPAQHF.

There are a few counts of this clonotype. The chain is built from TRBV2 and TRBJ1-6; 9 nucleotides line up with TRBD1. The CDR3 sequence is 16 residues long. Germline V gene lookup returns CDR1 SNHLY and CDR2 FYNNEI. The V and J ends lost 5 bases and 9 bases, in that order; junction bases with no gene match: 11. The CDR3 DNA follows: TGTGCCAGCAGTACGGACAGGGGACGGTTAGGTTCACCCCTCCACTTT. Protein product: CASSTDRGRLGSPLHF.

The chain couples TRBV4-3 to TRBJ1-2; 10 bases fit TRBD1. Germline values: CDR1 LGHNA, CDR2 YSLEER. The CDR3 is 14 amino acids. The V and J ends lost 4 bases and 4 bases, in that order; junction bases with no gene match: 3. This CDR3 reads CASSLDRGTYGYTF. In DNA form, the CDR3 reads TGCGCCAGCAGCCTGGACAGGGGGACCTATGGCTACACCTTC.

The chain is built from TRBV27 and TRBJ2-7; 8 positions agree with TRBD1. Losses at the gene ends were 2 bases for V and 6 bases for J; bases not matched to a gene: 9. This CDR3 spans 15 amino acids. From germline, CDR1 is MNHEY and CDR2 SMNVEV (reference sequence). CDR3 residues: CASSLPGQGKAEQYF. The CDR3 bases are TGTGCCAGCAGTTTACCTGGACAGGGAAAGGCCGAGCAGTACTTC.

This clonotype was found a few times. The chain recombines TRBV6-5 with TRBJ2-1, with D unresolved. Germline V gene lookup returns CDR1 MNHEY and CDR2 SVGAGI. V was shortened by 7 bases and J by 6 bases, with 10 bases between the two germline ends. The CDR3 spans 12 residues. The CDR3 loop reads CASNSPFNEQFF. CDR3 bases: TGTGCCAGCAACTCTCCTTTCAATGAGCAGTTCTTC.

This clonotype was observed many times. The chain joins TRBV5-1 to TRBJ1-2; perhaps TRBD1 as D (6 bases). This CDR3 comprises 14 residues. Between the trimmed V and J ends, which lost 4 bases and 4 bases, there was a span of 14 bases. CDR1 is SGHRS and CDR2 is YFSETQ in the germline V gene. The CDR3 sequence is CASSLNRAPYGYTF. In nucleotides, the CDR3 is TGCGCCAGCAGCCTCAACAGGGCACCCTATGGCTACACCTTC.

This clonotype was counted ten times or more. The rearrangement links TRBV6-2 or TRBV6-3 to TRBJ2-1; D is tentatively TRBD1 or TRBD2 (6 bases each). The V and J ends lost 0 bases and 9 bases respectively, with 18 bases between them. The CDR3 length is 16 residues. CDR1 is MNHEY, CDR2 SVGEGT, per germline. This CDR3 is CASSYSGGFKGGEQFF. The CDR3 bases are TGTGCCAGCAGTTACTCGGGGGGCTTTAAGGGCGGTGAGCAGTTCTTC.

As to this clonotype: Possible read error: a much larger clone is one base away. V gene TRBV15 combines with J gene TRBJ2-7; the D gene is possibly TRBD1 (6 bases). V was clipped by 8 bases and J by 0 bases, with 14 bases between them. CDR1 LNHNV and CDR2 YYDKDF come from the germline V gene (reference sequence). There are 14 residues in the CDR3. CDR3 amino acids: CATGRDTYSYEQYF. The DNA of the CDR3 is TGTGCCACCGGCCGGGACACCTACTCCTACGAGCAGTACTTC.

The gene calls are TRBV7-2 and TRBJ1-4, with D tentatively TRBD1 (6 bases). Trimming left V 5 bases short and J 5 bases short, with 15 bases between. The CDR3 has 15 amino acids. In germline, CDR1 is SGHTA, CDR2 FQGNSA. CDR3 loop: CASSPGGPGNEKLFF. The CDR3 DNA reads as TGTGCCAGCAGCCCCGGGGGGCCTGGAAATGAAAAACTGTTTTTT.

This clonotype was seen at least ten times. J is TRBJ1-2 and V is TRBV12-3 or TRBV12-4; 7 nucleotides match TRBD1. Germline trimming cut 5 bases from V and 1 base from J; bases unmatched to any gene: 7. The CDR3 has 15 residues. The CDR3 nucleotides are TGTGCCAGCAGTGCTCGGGGACAGAGTAACTATGGCTACACCTTC. Translating it yields CASSARGQSNYGYTF.